This T cell receptor (beta chain) was sequenced during a study of blood T cell repertoires in COVID-19. Study overall: Samples taken during acute and convalescent COVID-19 were collected in the United States, Italy and Spain. PBMCs, B-cell-depleted T cells, or T cells were the source of the cDNA or gDNA that made up the material.

Germline V gives CDR1 SEHNR, CDR2 FQNEAQ (reference sequence). The V and J ends lost 4 bases and 2 bases, in that order; junction bases with no gene match: 1. The CDR3 sequence is 14 residues long. Using immunoSEQ multiplex PCR, the repertoire was profiled, and TCRdb retains in-frame clones only, with some absent. The profile shows around 200,000 clones, roughly 89% of them singletons. The sequencing sample was made of peripheral blood. The TCR originated in a man between 40 and 49 years old with acute or convalescent COVID-19. The chain links TRBV7-9 to TRBJ1-2, with 10 bases lining up with TRBD1. The CDR3 spells CASSWGQGNYGYTF. For the CDR3, the DNA is TGTGCCAGCAGCTGGGGACAGGGGAACTATGGCTACACCTTC.